The T cell receptor (beta chain) under discussion was sequenced for a study of T cells expressing NK-cell markers. Study-wide background: Sorted T-cell subsets CD3+CD56+NKG2C+, CD3+CD56+NKG2C- and CD3+CD56-NKG2C+ were TCR beta-sequenced.

For TCR beta, cDNA was produced by 5'RACE template switching with UMIs. TCRdb re-called the 5' RACE reads; every CDR3 protein appears as one record, without DNA. This sample contains 350,000 to 400,000 distinct CDR3 sequences. The sequenced material came from blood T cells: a sorted CD56 or NKG2C T cell subset, CD4+ or CD8+ T cells, or bulk PBMC T cells (not recorded which). The sequence was obtained from a woman aged 45-60 years in good health.

CDR3 sequence reads: CSARDHQERIQYF. The chain carries TRBV20-1 and TRBJ2-4. The germline V gene has CDR1 DFQATT and CDR2 SNEGSKA (reference sequence). The CDR3 length is 13 residues.